This TCR beta chain was documented in a study of CD8 T cells in acute hepatitis C reinfection. Whole-study results and caveats: NS3-1073 specific cells were too rare to sort at chronic follow-up.

The time point here: naive CD8 control sorted from an acute-time-point sample. Acute primary HCV meant a new positive RNA or antibody result following a negative test within 24 weeks. Repertoires were generated with immunoSEQ multiplex PCR, while TCRdb's copy carries only in-frame clones and drops some. The data hold about 38,000 clones, with 80% to 90% observed a single time. On this clone: Its antigen is not known.

The TCR originated in a woman under 30 who spontaneously cleared hepatitis C infection. The sequenced sample was naive CD8+ T cells from PBMCs.

CDR3 nucleotides: TGTGCCAGCGCCTCGGGGGGGTCGAGCTCCTACGAGCAGTACTTC. Its protein product is CASASGGSSSYEQYF. The chain has TRBV9 and TRBJ2-7; 8 bases line up with TRBD2. Per germline, CDR1 SGDLS and CDR2 YYNGEE. The CDR3 contains 15 residues. V shed 7 bases, J shed 0 bases, and the junction held 9 bases outside the gene matches.